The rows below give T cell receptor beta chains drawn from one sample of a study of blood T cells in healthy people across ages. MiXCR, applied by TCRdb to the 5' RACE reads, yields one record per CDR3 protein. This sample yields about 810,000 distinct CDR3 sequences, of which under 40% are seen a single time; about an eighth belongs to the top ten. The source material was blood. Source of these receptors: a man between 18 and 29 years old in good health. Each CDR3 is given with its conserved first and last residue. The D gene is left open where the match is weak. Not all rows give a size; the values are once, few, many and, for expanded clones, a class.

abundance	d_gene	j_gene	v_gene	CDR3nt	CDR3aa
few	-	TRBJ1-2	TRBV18	TGTGCCAGCTCACCCAACCAACTGACCGGGAACACCAACTATGGCTACACCTTC	CASSPNQLTGNTNYGYTF
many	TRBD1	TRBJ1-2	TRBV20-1	TGCAGTGCTAGAGACCTACTGGGGGGACAGATGTATGGCTACACCTTC	CSARDLLGGQMYGYTF
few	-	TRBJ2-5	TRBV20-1	TGCAGTGCTAGAGGCCCCAAAGAGACCCAGTACTTC	CSARGPKETQYF
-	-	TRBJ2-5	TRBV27	TGTGCCAGCAGTTTTTGTTTGGAGACCCAGTACTTC	CASSFCLETQYF
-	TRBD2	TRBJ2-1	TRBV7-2	TGTGCCAGCCTTGGGGGAGGGGAGAGCTCCTACGAGCAGTTCTTC	CASLGGGESSYEQFF
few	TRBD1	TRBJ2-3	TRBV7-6	TGTGCCAGCAGCCCGGGGACAGGGATAGCAGATACGCAGTATTTT	CASSPGTGIADTQYF
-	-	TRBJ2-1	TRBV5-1	TGCGCCAGCAGCGAGACGGGGGACCCATACAATGAGCAGTTCTTC	CASSETGDPYNEQFF
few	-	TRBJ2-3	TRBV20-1	TGCAGTGCTAGGGAAGGCGGGGACCTCACAGATACGCAGTATTTT	CSAREGGDLTDTQYF
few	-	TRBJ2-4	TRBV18	TGTGCCAGCTCACCACCGATAGGACAACAAAACATTCAGTACTTC	CASSPPIGQQNIQYF
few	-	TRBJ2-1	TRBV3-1	TGTGCCAGCAGCCAAGAGTTCTCGAATGAGCAGTTCTTC	CASSQEFSNEQFF
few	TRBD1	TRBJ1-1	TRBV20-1	TGCAGTGCCCAAGACAGGGGCCCCACTGAAGCTTTCTTT	CSAQDRGPTEAFF
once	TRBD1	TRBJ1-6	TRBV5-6	TGTGCCAGCAGCGCAGGGACAGGGATTAATTCACCCCCCCACTTT	CASSAGTGINSPPHF
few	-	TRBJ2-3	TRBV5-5	TGTGCCAGCAGCTTGGGCTGGACTAGCACAGATACGCAGTATTTT	CASSLGWTSTDTQYF
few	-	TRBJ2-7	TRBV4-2	TGTGCCAGCAGTCGAGGCCTAGAAATTGAGGGCTACGAGCAGTACTTC	CASSRGLEIEGYEQYF
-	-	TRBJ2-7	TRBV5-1	TGCGCCAGCAGGGGGACTCTTGCGGGGAGCTCCTACGAGCAGTACTTC	CASRGTLAGSSYEQYF
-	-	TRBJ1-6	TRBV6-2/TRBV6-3	TGTGCCAGCAGTTACTCGCTGAATTCACCCCTCCACTTT	CASSYSLNSPLHF
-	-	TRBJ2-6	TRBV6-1	TGTGCCAGCAGTGAAGCTGTGGGTTCTGGGGCCAACGTCCTGACTTTC	CASSEAVGSGANVLTF
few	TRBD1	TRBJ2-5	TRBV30	TGTGCCTGGAGTCCTTCAAACAGGGGCCCGCAATGGACCCAGTACTTC	CAWSPSNRGPQWTQYF
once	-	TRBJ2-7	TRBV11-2	TGTGCCAGCAGCCTGAGGGGGGCTTCAAGCTCCTACAATGAGCAGTACTTC	CASSLRGASSSYNEQYF
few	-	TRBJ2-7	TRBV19	TGTGCCAGTCTTGACAGCAATTCCTACGAGCAGTACTTC	CASLDSNSYEQYF
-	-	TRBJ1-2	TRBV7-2	TGTGCCAGCAGCTTACAGCACATTAACTATGGCTACACCTTC	CASSLQHINYGYTF
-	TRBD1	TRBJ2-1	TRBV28	TGTGCCAGCAGTTTAAGGCGGGGCAGGGGGCACTACAATGAGCAGTTCTTC	CASSLRRGRGHYNEQFF
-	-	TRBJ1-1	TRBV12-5	TGTGCTAGTGGTTTCCACACTGAAGCTTTCTTT	CASGFHTEAFF
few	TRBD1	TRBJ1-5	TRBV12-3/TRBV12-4	TGTGCCAGCACCCATGATGGGACAGTCAATCAGCCCCAGCATTTT	CASTHDGTVNQPQHF
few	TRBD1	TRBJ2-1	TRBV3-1	TGTGCCACCCGGACAGGGGGCCTCTACAATGAGCAGTTCTTC	CATRTGGLYNEQFF
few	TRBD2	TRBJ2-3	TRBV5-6	TGTGCCAGCAGCTTGCTCGCGGGGGGTCACACAGATACGCAGTATTTT	CASSLLAGGHTDTQYF
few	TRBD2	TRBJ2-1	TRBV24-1	TGTGCCACCGGCTACCTAGCGGAAGTATCCTACAATGAGCAGTTCTTC	CATGYLAEVSYNEQFF
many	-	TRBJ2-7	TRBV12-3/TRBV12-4	TGTGCCAGCAGTCTGGAGCAAGCGAGCTCCTACGAGCAGTACTTC	CASSLEQASSYEQYF
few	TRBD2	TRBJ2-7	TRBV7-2	TGTGCCAGCAATCGGGACTATCGGTATGAGCAGTACTTC	CASNRDYRYEQYF
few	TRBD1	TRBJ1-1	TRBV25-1	TGTGCCAGCAGTGAACCTCAGCCAGACAGGGCGCCCCTGGACCAGGAAGCTTTCTTT	CASSEPQPDRAPLDQEAFF
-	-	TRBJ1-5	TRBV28	TGTGCCAGCAGTTTGGAAACGGGGCCCCAGCATTTT	CASSLETGPQHF
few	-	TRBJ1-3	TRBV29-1	TGCAGCGTTGACGGCCGCCTCTCTGGAAACACCATATATTTT	CSVDGRLSGNTIYF
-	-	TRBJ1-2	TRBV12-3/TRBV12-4	TGTGCCAGCAGTTTTACAGGGTTGGTCTCGGGCTACACCTTC	CASSFTGLVSGYTF
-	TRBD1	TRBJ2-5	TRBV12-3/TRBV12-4	TGTGCCAGCAGCGACAGGGAAGGGCAAGAGACCCAGTACTTC	CASSDREGQETQYF